Listed below are T cell receptor beta chains from one sample, sequenced in a study of blood T cell repertoires in COVID-19. This table comes from immunoSEQ multiplex PCR, and its TCRdb copy is limited to in-frame clones, with some not included. The sample carries some 41,000 clones, under 90% recorded once. Sequencing was carried out using peripheral blood. The receptors derive from a woman aged 70-85 years with acute or convalescent COVID-19. Each CDR3 is given with its conserved first and last residue. D genes are given only for firm matches. Clone size is given for some rows only: seen once, a few or many times, or a class if the clone is expanded.

cdr3_length	d_call	v_call	clone_size	j_call	cdr3_aa	cdr3_nt
17	TRBD2	TRBV5-5	.	TRBJ2-1	CASSLRTSGSTYNEQFF	TGTGCCAGCAGCTTACGGACTAGCGGGAGTACCTACAATGAGCAGTTCTTC
15	TRBD1	TRBV28	.	TRBJ1-2	CASRPLGTELYGYTF	TGTGCCAGCAGACCCCTCGGGACAGAACTCTATGGCTACACCTTC
16	TRBD2	TRBV7-9	.	TRBJ2-1	CASSPGRSGRGNEQFF	TGTGCCAGCAGCCCGGGCCGAAGCGGGAGGGGGAATGAGCAGTTCTTC
14	.	TRBV30	.	TRBJ2-2	CAFPLGGNTGELFF	TGTGCCTTCCCTCTCGGCGGTAACACCGGGGAGCTGTTTTTT
11	.	TRBV25-1	.	TRBJ1-2	CASSDPGTHTF	TGTGCCAGCAGTGACCCAGGGACTCACACCTTC
16	.	TRBV5-1	.	TRBJ2-1	CASSLVGGTAYNEQFF	TGCGCCAGCAGCTTGGTTGGAGGGACTGCCTACAATGAGCAGTTCTTC
18	TRBD2	TRBV5-1	.	TRBJ2-1	CASSLAPWTSGSHDEQFF	TGCGCCAGCAGCTTGGCCCCTTGGACTAGCGGGAGTCACGATGAGCAGTTCTTC
11	.	TRBV20-1	.	TRBJ1-1	CSARESTEAFF	TGCAGTGCTAGGGAGTCCACTGAAGCTTTCTTT
15	TRBD1	TRBV6-1	.	TRBJ2-7	CASSERPGQGREQYF	TGTGCCAGCAGTGAGCGACCAGGACAGGGGAGAGAGCAGTACTTC
16	TRBD2	TRBV5-1	.	TRBJ2-2	CASSFTAGVGAGELFF	TGCGCCAGCAGCTTCACGGCGGGAGTAGGAGCCGGGGAGCTGTTTTTT
14	.	TRBV29-1	.	TRBJ2-5	CSGVGAVPSETQYF	TGCAGCGGGGTGGGGGCAGTCCCCAGTGAGACCCAGTACTTC
13	.	TRBV7-2	once	TRBJ2-7	CASTHGGRSEQYF	TGTGCCAGCACCCACGGAGGGCGGAGTGAGCAGTACTTC
17	TRBD2	TRBV28	.	TRBJ2-3	CASSPWDLAGGPGTQYF	TGTGCCAGCAGTCCCTGGGATCTAGCGGGAGGGCCCGGTACGCAGTATTTT
11	.	TRBV10-2	.	TRBJ2-3	CASSARDTQYF	TGCGCCAGCAGTGCTCGGGATACGCAGTATTTT
16	TRBD1	TRBV27	.	TRBJ2-5	CASSYRQGAVGETQYF	TGTGCCAGCAGTTATAGACAGGGGGCGGTCGGAGAGACCCAGTACTTC
12	.	TRBV30	few	TRBJ2-7	CAWAASRYEQYF	TGTGCCTGGGCGGCTAGCCGGTACGAGCAGTACTTC
14	.	TRBV11-3	few	TRBJ2-1	CASSLRQLPGEQFF	TGTGCCAGCAGCTTGCGTCAGCTTCCAGGGGAGCAGTTCTTC
17	.	TRBV18	.	TRBJ2-6	CASSSGAGPLGANVLTF	TGTGCCAGCTCGTCTGGGGCAGGGCCTCTGGGGGCCAACGTCCTGACTTTC
14	.	TRBV5-4	.	TRBJ1-1	CASSLEGRDTEAFF	TGTGCCAGCAGCTTGGAGGGGAGGGACACTGAAGCTTTCTTT
20	TRBD1	TRBV16	.	TRBJ1-5	CASSQSTLRGTGRRNQPQHF	TGTGCCAGCAGCCAATCGACTTTGAGGGGGACAGGGCGACGGAATCAGCCCCAGCATTTT
16	.	TRBV5-5	.	TRBJ2-1	CASSPQRVSAHPLGFF	TGTGCCAGCAGCCCCCAACGGGTCTCGGCTCACCCCCTCGGGTTCTTC
13	.	TRBV3-1/TRBV3-2	few	TRBJ1-2	CASSQYGNYGYTF	TGTGCCAGCAGCCAATACGGTAACTATGGCTACACCTTC
15	TRBD2	TRBV19	.	TRBJ2-2	CASSLTGAGVGELFF	TGTGCCAGTAGTCTCACGGGAGCGGGAGTCGGGGAGCTGTTTTTT
14	.	TRBV11-3	.	TRBJ2-2	CASSLRGNTGELFF	TGTGCCAGCAGCTTGCGGGGGAACACCGGGGAGCTGTTTTTT
12	.	TRBV7-2	.	TRBJ2-3	CASSPSGDTQYF	TGTGCCAGCAGCCCTTCGGGGGATACGCAGTATTTT
11	.	TRBV6-2/TRBV6-3	.	TRBJ2-7	CASSSRYEQYF	TGTGCCAGCAGTTCTAGATACGAGCAGTACTTC
14	TRBD2	TRBV6-2/TRBV6-3	once	TRBJ2-7	CASSFLAGGYEQYF	TGTGCCAGCAGTTTTTTAGCGGGAGGTTACGAGCAGTACTTC
16	TRBD1	TRBV18	once	TRBJ2-3	CASSPSDRGYTDTQYF	TGTGCCAGCTCACCATCGGACAGGGGGTACACAGATACGCAGTATTTT
13	.	TRBV11-1	.	TRBJ2-1	CASSVGVRDEQFF	TGTGCCAGCTCTGTTGGTGTCCGGGATGAGCAGTTCTTC
15	TRBD2	TRBV6-4	few	TRBJ2-1	CASIGLAGRYNEQFF	TGTGCCAGCATAGGACTAGCGGGACGGTACAATGAGCAGTTCTTC
14	TRBD1	TRBV18	.	TRBJ2-7	CASSRGQGAYEQYF	TGTGCCAGCTCAAGGGGACAGGGGGCCTACGAGCAGTACTTC
13	.	TRBV28	.	TRBJ2-5	CASSLPGRETQYF	TGTGCCAGCAGTTTACCCGGGAGAGAGACCCAGTACTTC
13	.	TRBV3-1/TRBV3-2	.	TRBJ1-2	CASSSRQVHGYTF	TGTGCCAGCAGCTCCCGACAGGTCCATGGCTACACCTTC
14	TRBD2	TRBV7-3	.	TRBJ2-7	CASSRLAGAGEQYF	TGTGCCAGCAGTAGACTAGCGGGAGCGGGGGAGCAGTACTTC
15	TRBD1	TRBV11-3	.	TRBJ1-2	CASSSLGQGEYGYTF	TGTGCCAGCAGCTCTCTAGGACAGGGGGAGTATGGCTACACCTTC
13	.	TRBV7-2	.	TRBJ2-1	CASSTGTYNEQFF	TGTGCCAGCAGCACCGGGACCTACAATGAGCAGTTCTTC
14	TRBD2	TRBV28	.	TRBJ2-7	CASSFTGGDYEQYF	TGTGCCAGCAGTTTCACCGGGGGGGACTACGAGCAGTACTTC
14	TRBD1	TRBV5-6	.	TRBJ2-3	CASSLQGAPDTQYF	TGTGCCAGCAGCCTCCAGGGGGCTCCAGATACGCAGTATTTT
14	TRBD2	TRBV28	.	TRBJ2-7	CASRKRELSYEQYF	TGTGCCAGCAGAAAGCGGGAGTTGTCCTACGAGCAGTACTTC
15	.	TRBV18	once	TRBJ1-1	CASSPPLGDATEAFF	TGTGCCAGCTCACCACCGCTAGGGGATGCGACTGAAGCTTTCTTT
15	.	TRBV11-2	.	TRBJ2-4	CASSLNRAQKNIQYF	TGTGCCAGCAGCTTGAACAGGGCGCAAAAAAACATTCAGTACTTC